Listed here are 13 T cell receptor beta chains from one sample, sequenced in a study of T cells expressing NK-cell markers. Following a re-call of the 5' RACE reads, TCRdb has one entry per CDR3 protein and lacks DNA. This table lists under 200,000 distinct CDR3 sequences. The sample comprised blood T cells: a sorted CD56 or NKG2C T cell subset, CD4+ or CD8+ T cells, or bulk PBMC T cells (not recorded which). Receptor source: a woman between 18 and 70 years old in good health.

The chain is built from TRBV5-1 and TRBJ2-7; TCRdb names TRBD1, which stays unverified in the absence of DNA. The CDR3 spans 14 residues. CDR1 and CDR2 from the germline V gene are SGHRS and YFSETQ. CDR3 loop: CASSLIPETYEQYF.

CDR3: CASRTGSNEQFF. The gene calls are TRBV2 and TRBJ2-1; TCRdb reports TRBD1, a call that lacks DNA to check it against. Germline CDR1 and CDR2: SNHLY and FYNNEI. CDR3 length: 12 amino acids. Drawing the rest from reference TRBV2 and TRBJ2-1, the complete variable domain is EPEVTQTPSHQVTQMGQEVILRCVPISNHLYFYWYRQILGQKVEFLVSFYNNEISEKSEIFDDQFSVERPDGSNFTLKIRSTKLEDSAMYFCASRTGSNEQFFGPGTRLTVL.

The rearrangement links TRBV28 to TRBJ1-5; TCRdb reports TRBD1, a call that lacks DNA to check it against. Germline V lookup: CDR1 MDHEN, CDR2 SYDVKM. This CDR3 contains 13 residues. CDR3 sequence reads: CASTVDINQPQHF.

This chain joins TRBV20-1 and TRBJ2-7; TCRdb indicates TRBD2, and absent DNA this call remains unverified. Germline V lookup: CDR1 DFQATT, CDR2 SNEGSKA (reference sequence). CDR3 length: 14 amino acids. This chain's CDR3 is CSARGGTVSYEQYF.

This chain uses TRBV5-1 with TRBJ2-5. The CDR3 is 15 residues long. CDR1 SGHRS and CDR2 YFSETQ come from the germline V gene. The CDR3 spells CASSPTTRYQETQYF. Drawing the rest from reference TRBV5-1 and TRBJ2-5, the complete variable domain is KAGVTQTPRYLIKTRGQQVTLSCSPISGHRSVSWYQQTPGQGLQFLFEYFSETQRNKGNFPGRFSGRQFSNSRSEMNVSTLELGDSALYLCASSPTTRYQETQYFGPGTRLLVL.

This chain uses TRBV5-1 with TRBJ2-1; TCRdb selects TRBD1, and the lack of DNA leaves this call unchecked. Germline V gene lookup returns CDR1 SGHRS and CDR2 YFSETQ. The CDR3 is 14 residues long. CDR3 amino acids: CASSLVGQGSQQFF.

The chain links TRBV12-3 or TRBV12-4 to TRBJ2-1; TCRdb returns TRBD2, unconfirmable since there is no DNA. The CDR3 spans 17 residues. This chain's CDR3 is CASKKLVRQSSYNEQFF.

The chain recombines TRBV5-1 with TRBJ2-1; TCRdb's assignment of TRBD2 cannot be checked, as there is no DNA. The CDR3 totals 14 residues. Germline lookup yields CDR1 SGHRS and CDR2 YFSETQ. The CDR3 sequence is CASRGLAEGNEQFF.

The chain uses TRBV5-1 and TRBJ2-2; the TCRdb D gene call, TRBD2, has no DNA to confirm it. CDR1 and CDR2 from the germline V gene are SGHRS and YFSETQ. This CDR3 contains 14 residues. CDR3 loop: CASRASGSLGELFF.

The chain employs TRBV5-5 and TRBJ2-2. CDR1 and CDR2 from the germline V gene are SGHKS and YYEKEE (reference sequence). CDR3 length equals 15 residues. The CDR3 sequence: CASSLEWTYTGELFF. The whole variable domain, remainder taken from reference TRBV5-5 and TRBJ2-2, is DAGVTQSPTHLIKTRGQQVTLRCSPISGHKSVSWYQQVLGQGPQFIFQYYEKEERGRGNFPDRFSARQFPNYSSELNVNALLLGDSALYLCASSLEWTYTGELFFGEGSRLTVL.

This CDR3 reads CASSPGAGFQETQYF. The chain carries TRBV5-1 and TRBJ2-5; TCRdb lists TRBD1, though no DNA is available to test this call. CDR1 is SGHRS and CDR2 is YFSETQ in the germline V gene. CDR3 length equals 15 residues.

The J gene is TRBJ2-7, the V gene TRBV7-6; TCRdb returns TRBD2, unconfirmable since there is no DNA. The CDR3 covers 13 residues. CDR1 SGHVS and CDR2 FNYEAQ come from the germline V gene. CDR3 protein: CASSPGLFYEQYF.

This chain connects TRBV20-1 to TRBJ2-7. Germline V gene lookup returns CDR1 DFQATT and CDR2 SNEGSKA (reference sequence). The CDR3 spans 11 residues. The chain's CDR3 is CSAAEYYEQYF.